One sample yielded the 4 T cell receptor beta chains listed below, sequenced in a study of cytomegalovirus exposure and HLA in healthy donors. PCR primers comprised 60 Vbeta and 13 Jbeta primers. Repertoires were generated with immunoSEQ multiplex PCR, while TCRdb's copy carries only in-frame clones and drops some. Found here are 150,000 to 200,000 clones, around 79% of them singletons; the top ten hold around 0.97%. The specimen sequenced was PBMCs. These receptors were obtained from a woman between 50 and 59 years old in good health and CMV-seropositive.

The gene calls are TRBV7-2 and TRBJ1-2; TRBD1 aligns across 7 bases. The CDR3 is made up of 14 amino acids. With 2 bases clipped from V and 2 bases from J, the junction kept 2 bases outside the gene matches. Germline V gene sequence: CDR1 SGHTA, CDR2 FQGNSA. This CDR3 reads CASSLSRGNYGYTF. The CDR3 DNA sequence: TGTGCCAGCAGCTTATCCAGGGGGAACTATGGCTACACCTTC.

Only a few counts were recorded for this clone. V usage is TRBV5-8 and J usage is TRBJ1-2, with 9 bases that match TRBD1. Trimming took 8 bases from V and 3 from J; bases not matched to a gene: 11. CDR3 length: 15 amino acids. The germline V gene encodes CDR1 SGHTS and CDR2 YDEGEE. The CDR3 protein is CASTEGTGMDYGYTF. CDR3 nucleotides: TGTGCCAGTACCGAAGGGACAGGGATGGACTATGGCTACACCTTC.

J is TRBJ1-6 and V is TRBV19; D unclear. Germline assignment: CDR1 LNHDA and CDR2 SQIVND (reference sequence). This CDR3 has 15 residues. V lost 3 bases, J lost 7 bases, and 13 bases lay in between. This CDR3 is CASSIGAAVNSPLHF. The CDR3 DNA is TGTGCCAGTAGTATCGGAGCAGCAGTAAATTCACCCCTCCACTTT.

This chain connects TRBV5-1 to TRBJ2-5; 15 bases match TRBD2. V gave up 4 bases and J gave up 2 bases; unmatched junction bases: 9. CDR3 length equals 18 residues. Germline CDR1 is SGHRS and CDR2 is YFSETQ. This chain's CDR3 is CASSLGLAGGLLQETQYF. CDR3 nucleotide sequence: TGCGCCAGCAGCCTGGGACTAGCGGGAGGCCTCCTACAAGAGACCCAGTACTTC. Full variable domain (rest looked up from reference TRBV5-1 and TRBJ2-5): KAGVTQTPRYLIKTRGQQVTLSCSPISGHRSVSWYQQTPGQGLQFLFEYFSETQRNKGNFPGRFSGRQFSNSRSEMNVSTLELGDSALYLCASSLGLAGGLLQETQYFGPGTRLLVL.